The T cell receptor (beta chain) under discussion was sequenced for a study of neoadjuvant anti-PD-1 for oral cavity cancer. Study information: Around day 43, patients without progression received a fourth nivolumab dose before surgery.

In regard to this clone: What it binds is not known.

PBMC libraries mostly used around 460 ng of input genomic DNA, with six replicates per sample. Here immunoSEQ multiplex PCR was the method, and the copy in TCRdb shows in-frame clones only, minus some. The top ten hold roughly 2.9% of the sample, which has around 65,000 clones, roughly nine tenths seen once. General study points: With three patients per group, TCR findings need larger cohorts.

Germline CDR1 is GTSNPN and CDR2 is SVGIG (reference sequence). The CDR3 loop spans 17 amino acids. Between the trimmed V and J ends, which lost 1 base and 2 bases, there was a span of 19 bases. Time point specified: after neoadjuvant nivolumab, at surgical resection. No culture or expansion preceded analysis of these blood cells. The source of this sequence is a person aged 40 to 85 with oral cavity squamous cell carcinoma. Sequencing was performed on PBMCs, taken after nivolumab (anti-PD-1) treatment. The chain recombines TRBV30 with TRBJ2-3; D remains ambiguous. In nucleotides, the CDR3 is TGTGCCTGGAGTGGGTTGGCGTACATCACCACCACAGATACGCAGTATTTT. The encoded protein is CAWSGLAYITTTDTQYF.